The entry below describes one T cell receptor (beta chain). As yet, its antigen is unknown. The data originate from a study of T cells after yellow fever vaccination. Overall study: SMART-Seq v4 Ultra Low Input prepared libraries from low-cell fractions. The study, taken as a whole, reports: Weaker, the secondary response peaked sooner, at day 5 versus 15. Reappearance after the booster was seen for most primary-vaccination clones, at 95% to 97% CD4 and about 90% CD8.

The CDR3 runs to 13 residues. V gave up 2 bases and J gave up 3 bases, with 7 bases separating them. CDR1 LGHNA and CDR2 YSLEER come from the germline V gene. For TCR, cDNA came from 5'RACE template switching, which added a universal primer site and UMIs. TCRdb redid the calling of the 5' RACE reads with MiXCR, one entry per CDR3 protein. This repertoire shows around 300,000 distinct CDR3 sequences, 4% to 5.5% found once; its top ten account for 15% to 20%. This chain links TRBV4-3 with TRBJ2-5, with D unclear. The TCR was taken from a man aged 18 to 29 who received the YFV17D yellow fever vaccine. The source material was PBMCs, sampled 15 days after the yellow fever booster vaccination. The CDR3 DNA reads TGCGCCAGCAGCCAAACGCTGGAAGAGACCCAGTACTTC. It encodes CASSQTLEETQYF.